The 8 T cell receptor beta chains listed next were all sequenced from one sample in a study of blood T cells in healthy people across ages. Sample-barcoded 5' priming and a J-beta primer mix drove a second PCR of about 6 to 12 cycles. A single record per CDR3 protein comes from TCRdb applying MiXCR to the 5' RACE reads. This sample carries roughly 2 million distinct CDR3 sequences, just under 50% of them seen once, and the ten largest clones take over 2%. Sequenced input: blood. These receptors were taken from a woman aged 40-49 years in good health.

Comment on this clonotype: One end of the junction is discordant with germline, which a read error may explain. V and J are TRBV28 and TRBJ2-3, with 9 bases that match TRBD2. Germline-derived CDR1 and CDR2 are MDHEN and SYDVKM. This CDR3 is built from 16 residues. Here the CDR3 reads CANSLSRGGLADTQYF. CDR3 bases: TGTGCCAACAGTTTGTCGCGGGGGGGCTTGGCAGATACGCAGTATTTT.

The J gene is TRBJ1-1, the V gene TRBV28, with 8 bases fitting TRBD1. Germline CDR1 reads MDHEN; CDR2 reads SYDVKM. V was pared by 3 bases and J by 5 bases, with 5 bases of the junction left unmatched. This CDR3 has 14 residues. This CDR3 reads CASSLRTGWTEAFF. CDR3 DNA sequence: TGTGCCAGCAGTTTGCGGACAGGGTGGACTGAAGCTTTCTTT.

This sequence joins TRBV20-1 and TRBJ2-5, with D perhaps matching TRBD1 (6 bases). Germline V gene data show CDR1 as DFQATT and CDR2 as SNEGSKA (reference sequence). V was clipped by 5 bases and J by 3 bases, with 10 bases between them. CDR3 size: 12 residues. CDR3 protein: CSASPGEETQYF. CDR3 bases: TGCAGTGCTTCACCAGGGGAAGAGACCCAGTACTTC.

The gene calls are TRBV6-5 and TRBJ1-6; 7 bases are a match to TRBD1. Germline-derived CDR1 and CDR2 are MNHEY and SVGAGI. J lost 1 base, V lost 7 bases, and 7 bases had no gene match. The CDR3 totals 16 residues. The CDR3 sequence: CASTRQGASYNSPLHF. CDR3 coding DNA: TGTGCCAGCACCAGACAGGGTGCTTCCTATAATTCACCCCTCCACTTT.

This clonotype was observed a handful of times. The chain employs TRBV20-1 and TRBJ2-5; no firm D call. Germline CDR1 DFQATT, CDR2 SNEGSKA (reference sequence). The CDR3 is made up of 13 amino acids. Trimming removed 5 bases at V and 1 base at J, with 11 bases between. The CDR3 loop is CSAQKTVQETQYF. The CDR3 nucleotides are TGCAGTGCTCAGAAAACAGTCCAAGAGACCCAGTACTTC.

This clonotype was counted between two and nine times. The rearrangement uses TRBV24-1 and TRBJ2-1, with 8 nucleotides matching TRBD1. Germline CDR1 reads KGHDR; CDR2 reads SFDVKD. CDR3 size: 15 residues. The V segment lost 7 bases and the J segment 0 bases; nucleotides outside the gene matches: 4. The CDR3 protein is CATSDRGSSYNEQFF. For the CDR3, the DNA is TGTGCCACCAGCGACAGGGGCAGCTCCTACAATGAGCAGTTCTTC.

This clonotype occurred a few times. The chain is built from TRBV12-3 or TRBV12-4 and TRBJ2-3, with D perhaps matching TRBD1 or TRBD2 (5 bases each). The CDR3 covers 15 residues. V shed 5 bases and J shed 1 base, with 13 bases lying between them. This CDR3 reads CASSRRDRGTDTQYF. The DNA of the CDR3 is TGTGCCAGCAGTCGCCGGGACCGCGGCACAGATACGCAGTATTTT.

This chain joins TRBV5-1 and TRBJ2-2; tentatively, D is TRBD1 (5 bases). The CDR3 sequence is 17 residues long. V lost 2 bases and J lost 7, with 21 bases in between. From germline, CDR1 is SGHRS and CDR2 YFSETQ. The DNA of the CDR3 is TGCGCCAGCAGCTTTTCGTCCATTCAGGGTAGAGGCGGGGAGCTGTTTTTT. This gives the protein CASSFSSIQGRGGELFF. The full variable domain, in which reference TRBV5-1 and TRBJ2-2 provide the parts outside the CDR3, is KAGVTQTPRYLIKTRGQQVTLSCSPISGHRSVSWYQQTPGQGLQFLFEYFSETQRNKGNFPGRFSGRQFSNSRSEMNVSTLELGDSALYLCASSFSSIQGRGGELFFGEGSRLTVL.